This TCR beta chain stems from a study of blood T cells in healthy people across ages. Note on this clonotype: Its target is not known.

A sample-barcoded 5' primer and a J-beta primer mix were used in a second PCR of about 7 to 12 cycles. TCRdb redid the calling of the 5' RACE reads with MiXCR, one entry per CDR3 protein. The table lists 1.2 million to 1.5 million distinct CDR3 sequences, approximately 40% of them singletons. Germline V lookup: CDR1 SGHKS, CDR2 YYEKEE (reference sequence). V was clipped by 5 bases and J by 2 bases; unmatched bases: 4. This CDR3 spans 16 amino acids. Study-wide results and caveats: Naive CD4+ cells and diversity were both higher in long-lived donors than in aged donors. Strong correlation was found linking TCR beta diversity to naive T cell percentage.

This clonotype was obtained from a woman aged 18 to 35 in good health. V is TRBV5-5 and J is TRBJ2-6; 10 positions agree with TRBD2. The material sequenced was blood. The CDR3 sequence is CASRPSGSTGANVLTF. The CDR3 bases are TGTGCCAGCAGACCTAGCGGGAGTACTGGGGCCAACGTCCTGACTTTC.